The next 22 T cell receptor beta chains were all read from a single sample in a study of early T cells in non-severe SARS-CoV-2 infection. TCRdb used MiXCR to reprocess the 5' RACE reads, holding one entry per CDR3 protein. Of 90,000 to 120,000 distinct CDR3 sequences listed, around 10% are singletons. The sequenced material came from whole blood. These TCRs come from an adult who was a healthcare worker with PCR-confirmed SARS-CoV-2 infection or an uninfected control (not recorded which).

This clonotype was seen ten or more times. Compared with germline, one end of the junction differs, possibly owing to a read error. The CDR3 DNA reads as TGTGCCAGCAGTTACGCGGACAGAATGAACACTGAAGTTTTCTTT. Translation gives CASSYADRMNTEVFF. The gene calls are TRBV6-5 and TRBJ1-1; D might be TRBD1 (6 bases). Germline V gives CDR1 MNHEY, CDR2 SVGAGI. This CDR3 comprises 15 residues.

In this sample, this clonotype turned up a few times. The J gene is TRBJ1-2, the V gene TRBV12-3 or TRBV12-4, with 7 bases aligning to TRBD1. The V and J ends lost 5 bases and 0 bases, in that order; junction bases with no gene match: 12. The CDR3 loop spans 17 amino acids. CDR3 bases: TGTGCCAGCAGTCACGACAGGGAGGGATTAGCTAACTATGGCTACACCTTC. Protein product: CASSHDREGLANYGYTF.

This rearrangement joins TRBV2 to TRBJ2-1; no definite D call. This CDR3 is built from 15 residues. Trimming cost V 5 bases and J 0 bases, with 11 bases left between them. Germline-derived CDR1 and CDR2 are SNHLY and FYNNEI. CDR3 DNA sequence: TGTGCCAGCAGTCGGACGGGTAGCTCCTACAATGAGCAGTTCTTC. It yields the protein CASSRTGSSYNEQFF.

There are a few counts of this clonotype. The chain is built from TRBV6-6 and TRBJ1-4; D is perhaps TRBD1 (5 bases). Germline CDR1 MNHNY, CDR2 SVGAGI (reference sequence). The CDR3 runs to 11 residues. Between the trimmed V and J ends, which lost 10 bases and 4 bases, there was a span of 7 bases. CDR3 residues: CAMGGNEKLFF. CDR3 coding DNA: TGTGCCATGGGGGGTAATGAAAAACTGTTTTTT.

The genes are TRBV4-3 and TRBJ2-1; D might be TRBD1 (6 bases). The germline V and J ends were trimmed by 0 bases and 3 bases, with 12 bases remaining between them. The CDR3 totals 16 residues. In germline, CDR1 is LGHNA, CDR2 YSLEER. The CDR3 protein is CASSQEELGGYNEQFF. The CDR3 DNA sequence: TGCGCCAGCAGCCAAGAAGAACTAGGGGGCTACAATGAGCAGTTCTTC.

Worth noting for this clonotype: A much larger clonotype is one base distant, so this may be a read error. Here the CDR3 reads CSIEASGLAGYEQYF. In DNA, the CDR3 is TGCAGCATTGAAGCTTCGGGACTAGCAGGCTACGAGCAGTACTTC. V usage is TRBV29-1 and J usage is TRBJ2-7; 9 nucleotides match TRBD2. The CDR3 spans 15 residues. CDR1 and CDR2 (germline): SQVTM, ANQGSEA.

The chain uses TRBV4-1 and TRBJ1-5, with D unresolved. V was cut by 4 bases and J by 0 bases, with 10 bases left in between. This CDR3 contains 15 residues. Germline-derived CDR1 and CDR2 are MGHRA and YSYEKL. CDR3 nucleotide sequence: TGCGCCAGCAGCCCTCTACAGTATAGCAATCAGCCCCAGCATTTT. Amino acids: CASSPLQYSNQPQHF.

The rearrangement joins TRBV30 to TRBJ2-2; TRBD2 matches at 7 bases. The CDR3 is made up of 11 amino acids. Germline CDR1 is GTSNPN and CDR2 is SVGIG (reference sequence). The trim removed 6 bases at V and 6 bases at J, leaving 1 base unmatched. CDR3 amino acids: CACLAAGELFF. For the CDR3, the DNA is TGTGCCTGTCTAGCGGCCGGGGAGCTGTTTTTT.

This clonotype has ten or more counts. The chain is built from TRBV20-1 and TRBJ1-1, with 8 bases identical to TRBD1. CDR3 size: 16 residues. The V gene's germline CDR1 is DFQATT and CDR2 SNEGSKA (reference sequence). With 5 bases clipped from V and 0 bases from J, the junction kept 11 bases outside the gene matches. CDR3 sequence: CSAYSPRQGMNTEAFF. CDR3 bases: TGCAGTGCTTATTCTCCGAGACAGGGGATGAACACTGAAGCTTTCTTT.

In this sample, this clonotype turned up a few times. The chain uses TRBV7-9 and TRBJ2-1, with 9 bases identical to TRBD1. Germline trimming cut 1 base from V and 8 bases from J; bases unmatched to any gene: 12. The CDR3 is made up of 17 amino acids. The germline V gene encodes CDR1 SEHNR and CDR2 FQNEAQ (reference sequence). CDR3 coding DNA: TGTGCCAGCAGCTTAGTGGGACAGGGATCAGCACCTGATGAGCAGTTCTTC. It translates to CASSLVGQGSAPDEQFF. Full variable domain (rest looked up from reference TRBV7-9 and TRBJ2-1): DTGVSQNPRHKITKRGQNVTFRCDPISEHNRLYWYRQTLGQGPEFLTYFQNEAQLEKSRLLSDRFSAERPKGSFSTLEIQRTEQGDSAMYLCASSLVGQGSAPDEQFFGPGTRLTVL.

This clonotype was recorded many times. This CDR3 reads CASSPGTGQKETQYF. The CDR3 bases are TGCGCCAGCAGCCCCGGGACAGGGCAGAAGGAGACCCAGTACTTC. This rearrangement joins TRBV5-1 to TRBJ2-5; 9 bases map to TRBD1. The CDR3 is 15 residues long. The V and J ends lost 4 bases and 5 bases, in that order; junction bases with no gene match: 9. Per the germline V gene, CDR1 is SGHRS and CDR2 is YFSETQ.

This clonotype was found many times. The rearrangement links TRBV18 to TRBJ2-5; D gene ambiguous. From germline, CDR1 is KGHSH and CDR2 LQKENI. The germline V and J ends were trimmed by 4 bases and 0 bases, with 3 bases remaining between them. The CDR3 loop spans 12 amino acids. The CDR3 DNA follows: TGTGCCAGCTCACGGTACCAAGAGACCCAGTACTTC. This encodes CASSRYQETQYF.

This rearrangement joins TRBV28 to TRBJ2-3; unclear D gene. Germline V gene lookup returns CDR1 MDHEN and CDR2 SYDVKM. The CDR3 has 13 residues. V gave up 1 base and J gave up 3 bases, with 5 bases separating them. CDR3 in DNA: TGTGCCAGCAGTTTATTAACGACAGATACGCAGTATTTT. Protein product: CASSLLTTDTQYF.

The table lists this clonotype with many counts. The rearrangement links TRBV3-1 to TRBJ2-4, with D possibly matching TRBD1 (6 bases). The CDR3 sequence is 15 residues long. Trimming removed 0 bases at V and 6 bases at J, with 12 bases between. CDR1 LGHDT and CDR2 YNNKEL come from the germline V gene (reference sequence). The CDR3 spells CASSQESTGRNIQYF. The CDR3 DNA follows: TGTGCCAGCAGCCAAGAGTCTACAGGGAGAAACATTCAGTACTTC.

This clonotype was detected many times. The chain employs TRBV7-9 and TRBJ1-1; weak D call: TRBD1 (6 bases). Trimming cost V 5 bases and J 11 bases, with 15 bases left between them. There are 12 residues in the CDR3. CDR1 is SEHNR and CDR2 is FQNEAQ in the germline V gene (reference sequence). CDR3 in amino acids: CASSDSLGAAFF. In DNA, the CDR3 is TGTGCCAGCAGCGATAGCCTGGGGGCGGCTTTCTTT.

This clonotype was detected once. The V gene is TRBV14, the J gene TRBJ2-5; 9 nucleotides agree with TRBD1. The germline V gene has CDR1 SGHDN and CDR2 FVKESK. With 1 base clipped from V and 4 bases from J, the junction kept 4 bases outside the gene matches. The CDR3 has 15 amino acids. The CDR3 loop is CASSQVRTGAETQYF. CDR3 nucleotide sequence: TGTGCCAGCAGCCAAGTGCGGACAGGGGCAGAGACCCAGTACTTC.

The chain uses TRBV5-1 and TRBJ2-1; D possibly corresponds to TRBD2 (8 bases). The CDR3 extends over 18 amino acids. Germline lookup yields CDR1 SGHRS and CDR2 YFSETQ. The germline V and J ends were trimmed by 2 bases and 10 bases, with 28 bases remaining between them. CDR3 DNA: TGCGCCAGCAGCTTTGGAGATCCGGGACAGCGGGAGAGGGTGGAGCAGTTCTTC. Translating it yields CASSFGDPGQRERVEQFF.

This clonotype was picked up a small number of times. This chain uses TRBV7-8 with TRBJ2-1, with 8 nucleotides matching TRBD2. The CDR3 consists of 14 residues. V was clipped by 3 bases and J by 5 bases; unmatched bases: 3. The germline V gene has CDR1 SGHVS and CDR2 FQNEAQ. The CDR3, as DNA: TGTGCCAGCAGCTTCGGGACTAGGGACAATGAGCAGTTCTTC. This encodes CASSFGTRDNEQFF.

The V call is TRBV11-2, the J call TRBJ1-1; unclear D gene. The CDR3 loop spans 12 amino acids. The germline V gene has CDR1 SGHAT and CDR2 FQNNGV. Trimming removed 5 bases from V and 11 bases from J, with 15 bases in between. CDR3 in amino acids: CASSLAQERAFF. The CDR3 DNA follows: TGTGCCAGCAGCCTCGCCCAGGAGCGGGCTTTCTTT.

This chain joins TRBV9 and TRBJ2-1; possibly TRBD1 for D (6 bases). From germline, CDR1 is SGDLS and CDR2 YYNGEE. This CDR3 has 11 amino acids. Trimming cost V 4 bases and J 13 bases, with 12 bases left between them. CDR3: CASSTGTLQFF. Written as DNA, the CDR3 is TGTGCCAGCAGCACCGGGACACTTCAGTTCTTC. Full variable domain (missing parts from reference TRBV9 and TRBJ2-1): DSGVTQTPKHLITATGQRVTLRCSPRSGDLSVYWYQQSLDQGLQFLIQYYNGEERAKGNILERFSAQQFPDLHSELNLSSLELGDSALYFCASSTGTLQFFGPGTRLTVL.

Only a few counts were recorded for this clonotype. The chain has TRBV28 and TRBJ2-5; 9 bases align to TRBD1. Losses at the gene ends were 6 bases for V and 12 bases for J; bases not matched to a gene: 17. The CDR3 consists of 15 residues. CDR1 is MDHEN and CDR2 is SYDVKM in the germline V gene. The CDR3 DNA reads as TGTGCCAGCAGGATCTCTCGGACAGGGGACCCCCGGGAGTACTTC. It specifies CASRISRTGDPREYF.

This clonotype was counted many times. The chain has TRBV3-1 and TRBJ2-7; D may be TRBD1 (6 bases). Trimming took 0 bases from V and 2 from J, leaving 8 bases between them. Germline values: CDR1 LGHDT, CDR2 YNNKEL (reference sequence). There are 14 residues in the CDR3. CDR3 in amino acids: CASSQDTGTYEQYF. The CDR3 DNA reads TGTGCCAGCAGCCAAGATACAGGGACCTACGAGCAGTACTTC.